This T cell receptor (beta chain) was identified in a study of cytomegalovirus exposure and HLA in healthy donors. This clone appeared once. Among the 110 or so subjects of the validation cohort, separate from the roughly 700-subject first cohort, were the donors. V trimming: 0 bases; J trimming: 3 bases; junction bases outside the gene matches: 5. This CDR3 is built from 16 residues. Germline CDR1 reads SGHDT; CDR2 reads YYEEEE. Libraries were prepared by immunoSEQ multiplex PCR; TCRdb keeps only in-frame clonotypes and omits some of them. The sample lists some 50,000 clones, approximately 95% seen once, with 6.5% to 9.5% in the top ten.

V is TRBV5-6 and J is TRBJ2-1, with 8 bases lining up with TRBD1. This clonotype was sampled from a woman aged 18-29 years in good health and CMV-seropositive. The sequenced material came from PBMCs. The chain's CDR3 is CASSLGTGLVYNEQFF. The CDR3 bases are TGTGCCAGCAGCTTGGGGACAGGGCTTGTCTACAATGAGCAGTTCTTC.